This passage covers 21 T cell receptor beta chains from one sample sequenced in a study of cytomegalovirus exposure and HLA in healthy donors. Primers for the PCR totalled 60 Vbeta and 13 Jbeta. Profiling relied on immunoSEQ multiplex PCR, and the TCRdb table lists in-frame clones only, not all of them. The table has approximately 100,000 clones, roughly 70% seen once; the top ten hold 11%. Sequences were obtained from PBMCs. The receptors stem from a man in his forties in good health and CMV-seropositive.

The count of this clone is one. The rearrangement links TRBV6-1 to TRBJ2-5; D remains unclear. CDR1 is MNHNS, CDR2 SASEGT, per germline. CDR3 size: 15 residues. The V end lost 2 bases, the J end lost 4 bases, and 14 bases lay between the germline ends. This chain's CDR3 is CASSELNGNSETQYF. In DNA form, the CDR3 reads TGTGCCAGCAGTGAATTGAACGGTAACTCAGAGACCCAGTACTTC.

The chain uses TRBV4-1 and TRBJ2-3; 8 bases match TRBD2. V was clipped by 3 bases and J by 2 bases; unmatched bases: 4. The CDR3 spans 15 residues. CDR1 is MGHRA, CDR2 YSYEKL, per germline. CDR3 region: CASSHTSGPTDTQYF. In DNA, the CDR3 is TGCGCCAGCAGCCATACTAGCGGCCCCACAGATACGCAGTATTTT.

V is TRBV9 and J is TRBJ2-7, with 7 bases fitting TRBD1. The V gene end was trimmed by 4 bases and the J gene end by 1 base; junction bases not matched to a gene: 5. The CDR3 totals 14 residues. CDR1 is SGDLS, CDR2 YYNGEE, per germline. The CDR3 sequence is CASSPGQPSYEQYF. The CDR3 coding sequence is TGTGCCAGCAGCCCGGGACAGCCATCCTACGAGCAGTACTTC. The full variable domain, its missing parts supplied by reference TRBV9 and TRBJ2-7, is DSGVTQTPKHLITATGQRVTLRCSPRSGDLSVYWYQQSLDQGLQFLIQYYNGEERAKGNILERFSAQQFPDLHSELNLSSLELGDSALYFCASSPGQPSYEQYFGPGTRLTVT.

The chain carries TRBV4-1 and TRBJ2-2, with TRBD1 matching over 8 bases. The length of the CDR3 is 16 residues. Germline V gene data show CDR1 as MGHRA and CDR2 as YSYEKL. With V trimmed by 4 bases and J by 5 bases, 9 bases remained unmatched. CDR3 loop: CASSPLGQGLTGELFF. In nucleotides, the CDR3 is TGCGCCAGCAGCCCCCTAGGACAGGGTCTGACCGGGGAGCTGTTTTTT.

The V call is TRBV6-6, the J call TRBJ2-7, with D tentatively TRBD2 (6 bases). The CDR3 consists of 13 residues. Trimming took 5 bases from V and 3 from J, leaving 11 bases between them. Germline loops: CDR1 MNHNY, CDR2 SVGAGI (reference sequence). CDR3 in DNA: TGTGCCAGCAGTCCCCAGGAGGGCTACGAGCAGTACGTC. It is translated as CASSPQEGYEQYV.

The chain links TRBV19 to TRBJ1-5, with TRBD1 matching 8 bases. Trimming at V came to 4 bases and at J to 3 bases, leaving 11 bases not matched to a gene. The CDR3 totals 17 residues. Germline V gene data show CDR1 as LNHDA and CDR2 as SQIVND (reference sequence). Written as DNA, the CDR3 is TGTGCCAGTAGTACCCTAGACAGGGGTAGGAACAATCAGCCCCAGCATTTT. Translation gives CASSTLDRGRNNQPQHF.

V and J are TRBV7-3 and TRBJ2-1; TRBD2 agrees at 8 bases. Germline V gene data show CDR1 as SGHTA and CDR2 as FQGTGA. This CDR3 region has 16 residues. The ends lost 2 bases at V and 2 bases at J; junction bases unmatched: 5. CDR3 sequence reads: CASSLYFSGTYNEQFF. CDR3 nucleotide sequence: TGTGCCAGCAGCTTATATTTTAGCGGGACCTACAATGAGCAGTTCTTC.

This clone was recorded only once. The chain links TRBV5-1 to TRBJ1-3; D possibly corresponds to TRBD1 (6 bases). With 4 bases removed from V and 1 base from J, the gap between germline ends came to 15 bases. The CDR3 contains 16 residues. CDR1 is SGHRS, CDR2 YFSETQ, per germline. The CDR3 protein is CASSLDTQGSGNTIYF. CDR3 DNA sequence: TGCGCCAGCAGCCTAGATACTCAGGGGTCTGGAAACACCATATATTTT.

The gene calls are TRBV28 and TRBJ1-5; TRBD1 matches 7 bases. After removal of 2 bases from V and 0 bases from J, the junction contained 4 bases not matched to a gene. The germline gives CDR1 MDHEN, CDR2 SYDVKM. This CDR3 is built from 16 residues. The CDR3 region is CASSLGTVFSNQPQHF. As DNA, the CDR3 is TGTGCCAGCAGTTTAGGGACAGTCTTTAGCAATCAGCCCCAGCATTTT.

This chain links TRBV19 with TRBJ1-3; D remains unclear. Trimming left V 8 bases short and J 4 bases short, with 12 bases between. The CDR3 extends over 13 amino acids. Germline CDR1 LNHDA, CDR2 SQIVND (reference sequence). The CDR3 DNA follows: TGTGCCAGTTTTTCGAACTCGGGAAACACCATATATTTT. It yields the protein CASFSNSGNTIYF.

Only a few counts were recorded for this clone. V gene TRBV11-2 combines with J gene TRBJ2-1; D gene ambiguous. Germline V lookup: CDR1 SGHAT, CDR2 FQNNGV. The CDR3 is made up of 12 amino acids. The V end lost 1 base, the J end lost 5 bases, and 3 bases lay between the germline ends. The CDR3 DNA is TGTGCCAGCAGCTTAGGTAACAATGAGCAGTTCTTC. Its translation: CASSLGNNEQFF.

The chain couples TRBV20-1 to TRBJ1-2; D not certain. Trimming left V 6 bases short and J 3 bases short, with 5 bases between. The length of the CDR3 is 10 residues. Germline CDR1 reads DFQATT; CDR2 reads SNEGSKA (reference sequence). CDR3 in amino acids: CSALDYGYTF. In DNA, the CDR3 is TGCAGTGCCTTAGACTATGGCTACACCTTC.

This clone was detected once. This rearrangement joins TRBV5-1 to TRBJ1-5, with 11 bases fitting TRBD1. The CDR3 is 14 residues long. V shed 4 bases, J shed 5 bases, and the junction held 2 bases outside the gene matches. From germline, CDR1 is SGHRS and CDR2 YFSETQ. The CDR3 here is CASSPGQGDQPQHF. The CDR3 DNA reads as TGCGCCAGCAGCCCGGGACAGGGGGATCAGCCCCAGCATTTT. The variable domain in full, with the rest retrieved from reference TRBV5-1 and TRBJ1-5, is KAGVTQTPRYLIKTRGQQVTLSCSPISGHRSVSWYQQTPGQGLQFLFEYFSETQRNKGNFPGRFSGRQFSNSRSEMNVSTLELGDSALYLCASSPGQGDQPQHFGDGTRLSIL.

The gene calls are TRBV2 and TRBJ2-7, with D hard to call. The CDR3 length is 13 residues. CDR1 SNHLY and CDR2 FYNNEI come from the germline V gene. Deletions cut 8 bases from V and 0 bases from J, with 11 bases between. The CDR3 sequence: CASPAESSYEQYV. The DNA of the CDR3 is TGTGCCAGCCCTGCGGAAAGCTCCTACGAGCAGTACGTC.

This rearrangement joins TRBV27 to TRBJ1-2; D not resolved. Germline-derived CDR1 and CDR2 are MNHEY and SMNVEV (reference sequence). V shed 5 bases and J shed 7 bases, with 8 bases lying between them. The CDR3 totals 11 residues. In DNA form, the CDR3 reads TGTGCCAGCAGTGAAGGAGGTGGCTACACCTTC. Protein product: CASSEGGGYTF.

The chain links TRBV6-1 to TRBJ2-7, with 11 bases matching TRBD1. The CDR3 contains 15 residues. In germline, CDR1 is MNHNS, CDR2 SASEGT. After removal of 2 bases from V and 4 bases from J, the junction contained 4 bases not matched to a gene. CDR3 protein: CASSEWTGGFYEQYF. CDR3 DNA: TGTGCCAGCAGTGAATGGACAGGGGGCTTTTACGAGCAGTACTTC.

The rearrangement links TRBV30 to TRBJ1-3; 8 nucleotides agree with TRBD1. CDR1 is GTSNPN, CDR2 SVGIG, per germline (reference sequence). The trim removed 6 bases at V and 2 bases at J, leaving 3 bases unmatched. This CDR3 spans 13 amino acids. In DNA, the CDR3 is TGTGCCTGCCAACAGGGGGCTGGAAACACCATATATTTT. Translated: CACQQGAGNTIYF.

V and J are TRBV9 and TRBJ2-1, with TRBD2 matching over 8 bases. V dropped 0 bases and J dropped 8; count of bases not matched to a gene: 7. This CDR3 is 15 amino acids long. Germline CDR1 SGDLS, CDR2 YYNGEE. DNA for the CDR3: TGTGCCAGCAGCGTAGGGCGGGAGGAGGGATATGAGCAGTTCTTC. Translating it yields CASSVGREEGYEQFF.

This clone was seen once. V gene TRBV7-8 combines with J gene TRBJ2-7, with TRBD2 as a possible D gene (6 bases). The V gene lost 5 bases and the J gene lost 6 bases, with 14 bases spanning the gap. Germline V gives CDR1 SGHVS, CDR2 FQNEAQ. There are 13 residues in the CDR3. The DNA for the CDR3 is TGTGCCAGCAGCGCCGTAACTAGCAGCGAGCAGTACTTC. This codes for CASSAVTSSEQYF.

CDR3 residues: CASSEIAIQGFYGYTF. The CDR3 bases are TGTGCCAGCAGTGAAATAGCCATCCAGGGGTTCTATGGCTACACCTTC. The rearrangement uses TRBV6-1 and TRBJ1-2; a possible D gene is TRBD1 (6 bases). V dropped 2 bases and J dropped 4 bases, with 17 bases sitting between them. Per the germline V gene, CDR1 is MNHNS and CDR2 is SASEGT. This CDR3 spans 16 amino acids.

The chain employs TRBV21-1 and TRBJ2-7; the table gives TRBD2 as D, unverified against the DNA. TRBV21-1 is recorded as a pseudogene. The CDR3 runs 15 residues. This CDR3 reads CASSNLSGIYAEQYF. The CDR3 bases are TGTGCCAGCAGCAATTTGTCCGGGATCTATGCCGAGCAGTACTTC.